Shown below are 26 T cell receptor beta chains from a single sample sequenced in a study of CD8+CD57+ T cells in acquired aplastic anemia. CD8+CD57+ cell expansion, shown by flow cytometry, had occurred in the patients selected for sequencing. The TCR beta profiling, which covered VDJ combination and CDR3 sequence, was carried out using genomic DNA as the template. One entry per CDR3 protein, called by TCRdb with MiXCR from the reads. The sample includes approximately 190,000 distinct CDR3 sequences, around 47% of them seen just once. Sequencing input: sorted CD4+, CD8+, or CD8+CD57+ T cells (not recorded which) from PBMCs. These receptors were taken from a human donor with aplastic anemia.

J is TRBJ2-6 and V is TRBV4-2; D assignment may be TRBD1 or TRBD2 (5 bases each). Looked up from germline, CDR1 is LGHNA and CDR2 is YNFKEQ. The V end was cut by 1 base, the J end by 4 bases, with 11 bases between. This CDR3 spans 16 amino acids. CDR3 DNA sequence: TGTGCCAGCAGCCAAGGGGGCGGGTCCGGGGCCAACGTCCTGACTTTC. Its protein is CASSQGGGSGANVLTF.

The CDR3 spells CASTRVNTEAFF. The CDR3, as DNA: TGTGCCAGCACGAGGGTGAACACTGAAGCTTTCTTT. The rearrangement uses TRBV10-3 and TRBJ1-1, with D hard to call. Deletions cut 10 bases from V and 0 bases from J, with 9 bases between. Germline V gene sequence: CDR1 ENHRY, CDR2 SYGVKD. This CDR3 region has 12 residues.

CDR3 in amino acids: CASSIGISSYNEQFF. For the CDR3, the DNA is TGTGCCAGCTCCATAGGGATCAGTTCCTACAATGAGCAGTTCTTC. This sequence joins TRBV2 and TRBJ2-1; D uncertain. Germline V gene data show CDR1 as SNHLY and CDR2 as FYNNEI. V was shortened by 8 bases and J by 1 base, with 15 bases between the two germline ends. The CDR3 runs to 15 residues.

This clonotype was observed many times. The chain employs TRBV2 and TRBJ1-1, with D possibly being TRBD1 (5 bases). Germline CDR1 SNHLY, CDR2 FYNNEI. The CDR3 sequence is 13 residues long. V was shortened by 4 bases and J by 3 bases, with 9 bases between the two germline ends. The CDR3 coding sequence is TGTGCCAGCAGTGGACAGTGGGACACTGAAGCTTTCTTT. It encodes CASSGQWDTEAFF. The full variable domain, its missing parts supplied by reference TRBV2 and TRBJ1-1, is EPEVTQTPSHQVTQMGQEVILRCVPISNHLYFYWYRQILGQKVEFLVSFYNNEISEKSEIFDDQFSVERPDGSNFTLKIRSTKLEDSAMYFCASSGQWDTEAFFGQGTRLTVV.

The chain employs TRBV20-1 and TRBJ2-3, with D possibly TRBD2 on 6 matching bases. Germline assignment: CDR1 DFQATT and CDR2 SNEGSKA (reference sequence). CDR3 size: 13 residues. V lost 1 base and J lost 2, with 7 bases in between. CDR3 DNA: TGCAGTGCTAGAGGGGACTTCACAGATACGCAGTATTTT. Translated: CSARGDFTDTQYF.

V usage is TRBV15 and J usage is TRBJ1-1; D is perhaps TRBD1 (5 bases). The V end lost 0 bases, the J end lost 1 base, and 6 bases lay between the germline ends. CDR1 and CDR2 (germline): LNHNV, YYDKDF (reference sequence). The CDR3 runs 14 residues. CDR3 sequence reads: CATSRDQGNTEAFF. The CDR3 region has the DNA TGTGCCACCAGCAGAGATCAGGGGAACACTGAAGCTTTCTTT.

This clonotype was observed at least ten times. The CDR3 region is CASSSRGQGSSYEQYF. The CDR3 nucleotides are TGTGCCAGCAGCTCTCGCGGACAGGGGAGCTCCTACGAGCAGTACTTC. V gene TRBV7-3 combines with J gene TRBJ2-7; TRBD1 agrees at 9 bases. The CDR3 sequence is 16 residues long. Germline CDR1 is SGHTA and CDR2 is FQGTGA. Trimming removed 4 bases from V and 0 bases from J; junction bases left unmatched: 7.

The CDR3 nucleotides are TGCAGTGCTAGAGATCGCGGACGCAATCAGCCCCAGCATTTT. As protein: CSARDRGRNQPQHF. The chain employs TRBV20-1 and TRBJ1-5; D is ambiguous. V lost 0 bases, J lost 2 bases, and 8 bases lay in between. The germline gives CDR1 DFQATT, CDR2 SNEGSKA (reference sequence). The CDR3 extends over 14 amino acids.

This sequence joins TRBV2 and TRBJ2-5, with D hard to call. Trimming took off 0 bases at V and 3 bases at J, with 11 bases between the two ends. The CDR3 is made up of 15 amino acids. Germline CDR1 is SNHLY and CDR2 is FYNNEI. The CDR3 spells CASSEALLHKETQYF. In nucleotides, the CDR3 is TGTGCCAGCAGTGAAGCCTTGCTACATAAAGAGACCCAGTACTTC. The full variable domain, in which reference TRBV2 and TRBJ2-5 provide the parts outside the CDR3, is EPEVTQTPSHQVTQMGQEVILRCVPISNHLYFYWYRQILGQKVEFLVSFYNNEISEKSEIFDDQFSVERPDGSNFTLKIRSTKLEDSAMYFCASSEALLHKETQYFGPGTRLLVL.

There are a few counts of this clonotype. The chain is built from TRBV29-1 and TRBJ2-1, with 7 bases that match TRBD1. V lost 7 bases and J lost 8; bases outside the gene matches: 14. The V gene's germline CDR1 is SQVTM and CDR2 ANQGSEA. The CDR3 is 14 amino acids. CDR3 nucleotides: TGCAGCGGCCCCTCAGCAGGGGGTGGTGATGAGCAGTTCTTC. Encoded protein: CSGPSAGGGDEQFF.

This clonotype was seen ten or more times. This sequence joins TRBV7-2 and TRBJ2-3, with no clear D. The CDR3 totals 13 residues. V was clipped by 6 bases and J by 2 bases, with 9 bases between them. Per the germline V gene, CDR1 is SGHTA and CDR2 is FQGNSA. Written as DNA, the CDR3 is TGTGCCAGCAGAAAGTCCATCACAGATACGCAGTATTTT. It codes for CASRKSITDTQYF.

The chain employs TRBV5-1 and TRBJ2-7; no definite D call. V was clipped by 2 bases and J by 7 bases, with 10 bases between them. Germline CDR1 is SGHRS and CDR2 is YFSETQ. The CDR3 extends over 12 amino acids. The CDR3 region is CASSFAGGEQYF. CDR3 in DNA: TGCGCCAGCAGCTTTGCAGGTGGGGAGCAGTACTTC.

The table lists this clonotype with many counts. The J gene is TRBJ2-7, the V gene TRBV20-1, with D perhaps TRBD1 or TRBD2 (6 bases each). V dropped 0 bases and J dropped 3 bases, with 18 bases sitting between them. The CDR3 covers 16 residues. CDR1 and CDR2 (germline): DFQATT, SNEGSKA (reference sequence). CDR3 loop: CSARDRARGPGYEQYF. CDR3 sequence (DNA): TGCAGTGCTAGAGATCGGGCCCGGGGGCCCGGCTACGAGCAGTACTTC.

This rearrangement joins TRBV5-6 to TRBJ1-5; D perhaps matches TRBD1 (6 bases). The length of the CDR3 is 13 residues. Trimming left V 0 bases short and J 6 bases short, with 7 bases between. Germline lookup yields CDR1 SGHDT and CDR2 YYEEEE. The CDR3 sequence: CASSLGGRQPQHF. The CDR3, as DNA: TGTGCCAGCAGCTTGGGGGGGCGTCAGCCCCAGCATTTT.

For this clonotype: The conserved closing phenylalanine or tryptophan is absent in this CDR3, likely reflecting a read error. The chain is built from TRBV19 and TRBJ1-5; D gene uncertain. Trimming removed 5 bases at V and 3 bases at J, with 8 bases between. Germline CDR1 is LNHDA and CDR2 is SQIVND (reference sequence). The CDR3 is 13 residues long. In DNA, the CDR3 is TGTGCCAGTAGTTCGGTTATCAATCAGCCCCAGCATCTT. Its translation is CASSSVINQPQHL.

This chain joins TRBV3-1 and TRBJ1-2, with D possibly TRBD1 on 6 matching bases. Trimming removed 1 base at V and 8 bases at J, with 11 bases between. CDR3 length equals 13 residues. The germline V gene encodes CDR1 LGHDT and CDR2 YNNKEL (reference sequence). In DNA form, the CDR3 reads TGTGCCAGCAGCCAAGGGGGGCTCGGGGGCTACACCTTC. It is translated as CASSQGGLGGYTF.

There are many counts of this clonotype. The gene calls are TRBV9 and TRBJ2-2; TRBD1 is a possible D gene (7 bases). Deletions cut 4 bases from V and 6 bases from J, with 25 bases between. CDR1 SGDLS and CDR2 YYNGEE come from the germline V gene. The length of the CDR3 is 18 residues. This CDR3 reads CASSSRDRYPWGAGELFF. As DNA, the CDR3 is TGTGCCAGCAGCTCCCGGGACAGATACCCTTGGGGGGCCGGGGAGCTGTTTTTT.

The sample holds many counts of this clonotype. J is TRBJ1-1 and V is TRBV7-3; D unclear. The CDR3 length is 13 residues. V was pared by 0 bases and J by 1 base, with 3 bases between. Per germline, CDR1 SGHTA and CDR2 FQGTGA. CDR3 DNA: TGTGCCAGCAGCTTAACCCCGAACACTGAAGCTTTCTTT. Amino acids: CASSLTPNTEAFF. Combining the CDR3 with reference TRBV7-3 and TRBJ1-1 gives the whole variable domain GAGVSQTPSNKVTEKGKYVELRCDPISGHTALYWYRQSLGQGPEFLIYFQGTGAADDSGLPNDRFFAVRPEGSVSTLKIQRTERGDSAVYLCASSLTPNTEAFFGQGTRLTVV.

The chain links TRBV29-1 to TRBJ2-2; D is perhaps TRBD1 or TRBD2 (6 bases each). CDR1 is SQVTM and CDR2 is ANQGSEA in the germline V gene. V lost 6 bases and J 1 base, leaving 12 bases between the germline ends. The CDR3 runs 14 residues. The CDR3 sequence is CSVVRGENTGELFF. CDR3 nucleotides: TGCAGCGTAGTGAGGGGGGAGAACACCGGGGAGCTGTTTTTT.

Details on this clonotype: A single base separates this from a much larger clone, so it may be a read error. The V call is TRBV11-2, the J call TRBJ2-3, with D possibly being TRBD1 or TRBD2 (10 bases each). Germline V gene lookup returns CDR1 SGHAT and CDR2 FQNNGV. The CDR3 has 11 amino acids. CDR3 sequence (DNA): TGTACCAGCAGCGGGGGGGACAGGGGGTATTTT. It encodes CTSSGGDRGYF.

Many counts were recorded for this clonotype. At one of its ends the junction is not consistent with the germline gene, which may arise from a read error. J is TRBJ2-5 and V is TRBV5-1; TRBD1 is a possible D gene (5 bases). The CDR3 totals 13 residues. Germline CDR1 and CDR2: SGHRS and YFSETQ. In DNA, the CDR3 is TGCGCTAGCACCAGGGCTAGTCAAGAGACCCAGTACTTC. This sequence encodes CASTRASQETQYF.

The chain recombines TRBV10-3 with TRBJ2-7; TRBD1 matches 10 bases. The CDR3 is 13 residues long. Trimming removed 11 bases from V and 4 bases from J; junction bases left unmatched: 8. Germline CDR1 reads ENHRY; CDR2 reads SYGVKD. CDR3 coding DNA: TGTGCCGCGACCGGGACAGGGGAATACGAGCAGTACTTC. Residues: CAATGTGEYEQYF.

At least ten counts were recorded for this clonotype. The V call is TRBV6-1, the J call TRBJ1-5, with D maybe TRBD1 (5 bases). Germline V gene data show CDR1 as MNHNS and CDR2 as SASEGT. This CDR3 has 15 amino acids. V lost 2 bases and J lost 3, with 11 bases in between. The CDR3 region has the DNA TGTGCCAGCAGTGAACGGGACGGCTACAATCAGCCCCAGCATTTT. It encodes CASSERDGYNQPQHF.

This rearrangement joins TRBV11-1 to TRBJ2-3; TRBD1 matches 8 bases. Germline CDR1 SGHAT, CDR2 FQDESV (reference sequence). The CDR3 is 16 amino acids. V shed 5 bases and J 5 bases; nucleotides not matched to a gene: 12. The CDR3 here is CASSRDLGQGGDTQYF. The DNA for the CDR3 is TGTGCCAGCAGCCGGGACCTCGGACAGGGTGGAGATACGCAGTATTTT.

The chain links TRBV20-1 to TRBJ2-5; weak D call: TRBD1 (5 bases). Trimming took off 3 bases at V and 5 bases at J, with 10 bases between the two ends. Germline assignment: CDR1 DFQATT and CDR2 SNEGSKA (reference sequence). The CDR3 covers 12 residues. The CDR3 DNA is TGCAGTGCTAGTCAAGGGGATGAGACCCAGTACTTC. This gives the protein CSASQGDETQYF.

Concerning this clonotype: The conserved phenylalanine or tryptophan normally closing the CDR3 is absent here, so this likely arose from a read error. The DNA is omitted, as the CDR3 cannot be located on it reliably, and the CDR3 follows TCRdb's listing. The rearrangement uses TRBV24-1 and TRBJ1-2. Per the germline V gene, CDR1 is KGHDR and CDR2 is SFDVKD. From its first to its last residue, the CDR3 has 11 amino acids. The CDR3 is CATSDVSGYTL.